Given below is one T cell receptor beta chain in context. Its antigen is unknown. No quality values exist for individual bases; no much larger clone is one base distant. The library was generated by multiplex PCR. Sequencing relied on an Illumina HiSeq 4000. To build TCR beta libraries, CDR3 regions were amplified by Arm-PCR using iRepertoire HTBI primers. PCR products were gel purified before sequencing. The paper's data handling went like this. Gene usage analysis of CDR3 amino acid clonotypes used the 55 to 80 TRBV and about 13 TRBJ segments found across samples. Filtered high-quality paired reads were merged into contigs using COPE and FqMerger. BLAST was used to align contigs to the IMGT TRBV, TRBD and TRBJ reference genes, and CDR3 was defined following IMGT. Clonotypes above 0.1% frequency were classified as highly expanded clones. Shannon entropy served as the measure of repertoire diversity, while the Gini coefficient captured V-J evenness. Clonotypes shared by more than one individual were considered public. The public sequencing data were trimmed at Q25 with fastp and processed into clonotypes with MiXCR by TCRdb, which kept only in-frame beta chains. Each entry merges the rows of one CDR3 protein and shows their most common DNA and genes. These V and J calls derive from TCRdb rather than the authors' analysis. The sample contains about 470,000 distinct CDR3 sequences, around 14% of them found a single time. The ten largest clonotypes hold about a sixth of the sample.

The source of the sample is a study of regulatory T cells in long-lasting Graves disease (dated by TCRdb to about 2021). Broadly, across the study: In the newly diagnosed Graves' disease group, patients had been taking antithyroid drugs for less than 3 months. A total of approximately 35 samples were covered by TCR sequencing, comprising approximately 13 persistent and 20 or so newly diagnosed Graves' disease patients. The study took place in China and was registered as a clinical trial. Persistent Graves' disease patients were compared with newly diagnosed Graves' disease patients by peripheral blood TCR sequencing and RNA sequencing. Overall study outcomes, separate from this receptor: A larger number of public clonotypes was shared among persistent patients (over 2,500) than among newly diagnosed patients (roughly 980). Persistent disease showed preferential use of TRBV28, TRBJ1-2 and TRBJ2-5, whereas newly diagnosed disease favored TRBV20-1 and TRBJ2-1. The small sample size was acknowledged by the authors as a limitation that may reduce accuracy. Only peripheral blood was studied, because thyroid tissue, the primary lesion, was inaccessible. Compared with newly diagnosed patients, persistent Graves' disease patients had lower TCR Shannon entropy and fewer highly expanded clones, which suggests clonal expansion. Only the TCR beta chain was sequenced and analyzed.

Compared with germline, V lacks 11 bases and J lacks 1 base; bases without a gene match: 9. The germline V gene supplies CDR1 ENHRY and CDR2 SYGVKD. The CDR3 runs 14 amino acids, cysteine and phenylalanine included. Only the CDR3 part of the read is kept: 42 bases, read in frame from the first base. Taken with the paper, the label for time point translates to: newly diagnosed GD, antithyroid drugs for less than 3 months. RNA was extracted from PBMCs in TRIzol for both TCR sequencing and RNA sequencing. The diagnosis of Graves' disease was made according to American Thyroid Association guidelines. The patients came from an endocrinology department in Xi'an, China. From each patient, approximately 9 milliliters of peripheral blood was collected into an EDTA anticoagulant tube. Ficoll Paque Plus density gradient separation was used to isolate PBMCs, and no further T cell sorting was done. An Agilent 2100 Bioanalyzer and agarose gel were used to check RNA quality, and a NanoDrop 2000 was used to measure RNA concentration.

The sample was also linked to a second study, of T cells in Graves' hyperthyroidism and ophthalmopathy. As the second publication notes: A patient counted as having stable Graves' hyperthyroidism if no progression to ophthalmopathy occurred over 18 months of follow-up. Hyperthyroidism patients were newly diagnosed, with disease duration under 2 months, and aged 18 to 65 years. Patients with uncontrolled infections, other autoimmune diseases, pregnancy or lactation were excluded. Clinical symptoms, serum thyroxine and TRAb, thyroid ultrasound, and orbital computed tomography formed the basis for the diagnoses. The first round of RT-PCR for the TCR CDR3 was performed with the HTBI primer set and the Qiagen OneStep RT-PCR kit. Blood samples also contained most of the expanded thyroid clonotypes (frequency above 0.001), which suggests that blood repertoires may reflect thyroid immune responses. A model built on a 13 V-J signature distinguished ophthalmopathy from stable hyperthyroidism, reaching 85% to 90% sensitivity and about 81% specificity in cross-validation and 80%/75% in testing. In validation, progression to ophthalmopathy was predicted by the model with roughly 71% sensitivity and roughly 76% specificity, a median of roughly 6.4 months before onset. To identify distinguishing TCR V-J signatures, a discovery cohort of around 100 patients was used, comprising under 45 with Graves' ophthalmopathy and under 60 with stable Graves' hyperthyroidism. An independent validation cohort of 18 to 20 hyperthyroidism patients and about 15 patients who later progressed to ophthalmopathy tested prospective prediction of ophthalmopathy. The 100 or so discovery patients were divided at random into training and test sets in a 7:3 ratio. In six Graves' hyperthyroidism patients, the study also compared T-cell repertoires from thyroid tissue with T-cell repertoires from blood. After blood sampling, hyperthyroidism patients were treated with methimazole at a starting dose of 30 mg daily, and ophthalmopathy patients were treated with high-dose intravenous methylprednisolone. The libraries were constructed in a second round of multiplex PCR and then size-selected and purified. Paired-end sequencing of the libraries was performed with 100 bp reads on an Illumina HiSeq2000. SOAPnuke was used to process the raw data, with reads discarded if the reads contained adapters or uncalled bases, had a mean Phred below 15, or lacked an exact constant-primer or identifier match. COPE v1.2.5 was used to merge high-quality paired reads, and clonotypes were defined as unique nucleotide sequences. MiTCR v1.1 was used to align the clonotypes against IMGT TRBV, TRBD and TRBJ reference segments. The analysis was restricted to V-J combinations with a frequency above 0.0001, which together covered 99.2% of the repertoires. A TCS score was defined as the ratio of F50 (clonal expansion) to E x V (chaos), with BLOSUM62-based TCRdist applied between CDR3 peptides within each V-J. Welch's t-statistics and random forest reduced 514 V-J features to around 14, which were used in a naive Bayes classifier (R e1071). Sample size was not statistically predetermined, and investigators were not blinded to group allocation. According to the paper, TCR Vbeta CDR3 sequencing was carried out on roughly 130 peripheral blood samples, which came from fewer than 50 ophthalmopathy, 75 to 80 hyperthyroidism and roughly 17 progressor patients.

The receptor was derived from a woman in her 30s with Graves disease. Donor details come from another sample of the same person, matched by shared clones. The chain links TRBV10-3 with TRBJ2-7, with 9 bases aligning to TRBD1. The sequences come from peripheral blood mononuclear cells (PBMCs), collected at new diagnosis, from a patient treated with antithyroid drugs. For the CDR3, the sequence is CASMGTGISYEQYF. The nucleotides read TGTGCCTCCATGGGGACAGGGATTTCCTACGAGCAGTACTTC.